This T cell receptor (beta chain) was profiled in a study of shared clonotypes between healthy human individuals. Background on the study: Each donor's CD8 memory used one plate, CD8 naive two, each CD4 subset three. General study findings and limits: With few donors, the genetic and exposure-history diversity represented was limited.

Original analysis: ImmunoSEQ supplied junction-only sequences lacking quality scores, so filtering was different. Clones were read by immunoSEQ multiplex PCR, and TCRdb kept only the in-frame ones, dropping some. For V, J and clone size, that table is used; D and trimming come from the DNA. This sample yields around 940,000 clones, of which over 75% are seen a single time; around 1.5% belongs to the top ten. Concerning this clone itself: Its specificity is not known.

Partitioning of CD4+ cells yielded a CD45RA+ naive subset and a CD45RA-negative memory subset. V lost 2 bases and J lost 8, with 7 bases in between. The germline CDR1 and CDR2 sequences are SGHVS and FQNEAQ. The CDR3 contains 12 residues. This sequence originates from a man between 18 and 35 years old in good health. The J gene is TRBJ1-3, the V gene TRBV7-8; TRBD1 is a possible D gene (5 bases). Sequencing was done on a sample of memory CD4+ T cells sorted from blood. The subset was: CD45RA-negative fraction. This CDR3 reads CASSLRGDTIYF. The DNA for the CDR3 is TGTGCCAGCAGCTTAAGGGGAGACACCATATATTTT. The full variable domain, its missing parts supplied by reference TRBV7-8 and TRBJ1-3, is GAGVSQSPRYKVAKRGQDVALRCDPISGHVSLFWYQQALGQGPEFLTYFQNEAQLDKSGLPSDRFFAERPEGSVSTLKIQRTQQEDSAVYLCASSLRGDTIYFGEGSWLTVV.